These 29 T cell receptor beta chains were sequenced from one sample in a study of monozygotic twins with inflammatory bowel disease. TCRdb reanalyzed the 5' RACE reads, giving one entry per CDR3 protein sequence and no DNA. The sample table includes 200,000 to 250,000 distinct CDR3 sequences. The sequencing sample was made of blood. These receptors originate from a human donor with ulcerative colitis or Crohn's disease, or a healthy co-twin of an affected twin (not recorded which).

This sequence joins TRBV28 and TRBJ2-3; with no DNA, the TCRdb D assignment of TRBD1 cannot be verified. The CDR3 is 15 residues long. The germline gives CDR1 MDHEN, CDR2 SYDVKM. The CDR3 sequence: CASRPAGTVTDTQYF.

V is TRBV28 and J is TRBJ1-2; the D gene TCRdb calls, TRBD1, cannot be checked with no DNA. The CDR3 runs to 13 residues. Germline-derived CDR1 and CDR2 are MDHEN and SYDVKM. CDR3 residues: CASSRTGGKGYTF.

This rearrangement joins TRBV7-8 to TRBJ2-3; TCRdb picks TRBD1, but there is no DNA to check that call. Germline assignment: CDR1 SGHVS and CDR2 FQNEAQ. The CDR3 has 13 residues. Here the CDR3 reads CASRRPITDTQYF.

The chain couples TRBV5-1 to TRBJ2-1; TCRdb reports TRBD2, a call that lacks DNA to check it against. The length of the CDR3 is 16 residues. Germline assignment: CDR1 SGHRS and CDR2 YFSETQ. The CDR3 loop reads CASSLAPGPIYNEQFF.

The V gene is TRBV12-3 or TRBV12-4, the J gene TRBJ1-1; the D gene TCRdb calls, TRBD1, cannot be checked with no DNA. The CDR3 contains 15 residues. The CDR3 protein is CASSPGAPRWTEAFF.

The V and J genes are TRBV3-1 and TRBJ1-3. The CDR3 contains 13 residues. Germline loops: CDR1 LGHDT, CDR2 YNNKEL (reference sequence). CDR3 sequence reads: CASSQDRGNTIYF.

V and J are TRBV2 and TRBJ2-3; TCRdb gives TRBD2 as the D gene, but with no DNA this cannot be confirmed. This CDR3 spans 15 amino acids. The germline V gene has CDR1 SNHLY and CDR2 FYNNEI. The CDR3 sequence is CASSVTSGGVDTQYF.

The chain recombines TRBV7-2 with TRBJ2-5; TCRdb reports TRBD2, a call that lacks DNA to check it against. The germline CDR1 and CDR2 sequences are SGHTA and FQGNSA. The CDR3 has 17 residues. The CDR3: CASSLRASGRGQETQYF.

The V gene is TRBV5-5, the J gene TRBJ1-2; absent DNA, TCRdb's TRBD1 call cannot be checked. CDR1 is SGHKS and CDR2 is YYEKEE in the germline V gene (reference sequence). CDR3 length: 15 amino acids. The CDR3 reads CASSLRTGGKYGYTF.

V is TRBV25-1 and J is TRBJ2-2; lacking DNA, the TRBD1 call made by TCRdb goes unchecked. CDR1 is MGHDK and CDR2 is SYGVNS in the germline V gene. CDR3 length: 17 amino acids. The CDR3 sequence is CASSELGQGAPTGELFF.

This sequence joins TRBV3-1 and TRBJ1-1. This CDR3 has 13 amino acids. The germline CDR1 and CDR2 sequences are LGHDT and YNNKEL (reference sequence). CDR3 sequence: CASNGGPNTEAFF.

The CDR3 loop reads CASSEAAGYTQYF. The V gene is TRBV2, the J gene TRBJ2-3; no DNA is available, so the TRBD2 call from TCRdb remains unchecked. The V gene's germline CDR1 is SNHLY and CDR2 FYNNEI. This CDR3 has 13 amino acids.

The gene calls are TRBV9 and TRBJ1-6; the TRBD1 assignment by TCRdb is unverifiable without DNA. This CDR3 is 15 amino acids long. Germline V gene data show CDR1 as SGDLS and CDR2 as YYNGEE. CDR3: CASSETAFWNSPLHF. Full variable domain (outside the CDR3, taken from reference TRBV9 and TRBJ1-6): DSGVTQTPKHLITATGQRVTLRCSPRSGDLSVYWYQQSLDQGLQFLIQYYNGEERAKGNILERFSAQQFPDLHSELNLSSLELGDSALYFCASSETAFWNSPLHFGNGTRLTVT.

The chain recombines TRBV4-2 with TRBJ2-7. CDR3 length: 15 residues. Germline loops: CDR1 LGHNA, CDR2 YNFKEQ. The CDR3 reads CASSQVGIGSYEQYF.

Here the CDR3 reads CASSLNRKDTQYF. The rearrangement uses TRBV5-1 and TRBJ2-3. The CDR3 spans 13 residues. Germline V gene data show CDR1 as SGHRS and CDR2 as YFSETQ.

CDR3 amino acids: CSVARTSFGEQFF. The chain uses TRBV29-1 and TRBJ2-1; absent DNA, TCRdb's TRBD2 call cannot be checked. Germline CDR1 and CDR2: SQVTM and ANQGSEA. CDR3 length: 13 amino acids.

V and J are TRBV7-2 and TRBJ2-1; TCRdb's D gene call, TRBD1, goes unchecked for lack of DNA. CDR1 is SGHTA and CDR2 is FQGNSA in the germline V gene. There are 14 residues in the CDR3. This CDR3 reads CASSLVRGSNEQFF.

The rearrangement links TRBV5-1 to TRBJ1-1. The CDR3 is 16 amino acids. Germline V lookup: CDR1 SGHRS, CDR2 YFSETQ. CDR3 sequence reads: CASSLGYRGQNTEAFF.

This sequence joins TRBV4-1 and TRBJ1-6; TCRdb reports TRBD1, a call that lacks DNA to check it against. This CDR3 region has 17 residues. The V gene's germline CDR1 is MGHRA and CDR2 YSYEKL. The CDR3 spells CASSQTPTGDVDSPLHF.

This rearrangement joins TRBV5-1 to TRBJ2-1; checking the TCRdb D call of TRBD1 is not possible without DNA. The CDR3 has 13 amino acids. CDR1 is SGHRS and CDR2 is YFSETQ in the germline V gene. CDR3 sequence reads: CASRWTGWDEQFF.

This chain connects TRBV6-5 to TRBJ1-6. The CDR3 has 17 amino acids. Germline V gives CDR1 MNHEY, CDR2 SVGAGI. The CDR3 spells CASSYGWNSRVNSPLHF.

V and J are TRBV12-3 or TRBV12-4 and TRBJ2-1; TCRdb selects TRBD1, and the lack of DNA leaves this call unchecked. The CDR3 loop spans 12 amino acids. Here the CDR3 reads CASSYRQAVQFF.

V gene TRBV30 combines with J gene TRBJ1-5; the TCRdb call, TRBD1, lacks DNA for checking. CDR3 length equals 15 residues. The germline CDR1 and CDR2 sequences are GTSNPN and SVGIG (reference sequence). CDR3 loop: CAWSVPSGGTQPQHF.

The rearrangement uses TRBV5-1 and TRBJ1-1. CDR1 is SGHRS, CDR2 YFSETQ, per germline. The CDR3 length is 13 residues. CDR3 protein: CASSEGPGAEAFF. Variable domain in full (rest from reference TRBV5-1 and TRBJ1-1): KAGVTQTPRYLIKTRGQQVTLSCSPISGHRSVSWYQQTPGQGLQFLFEYFSETQRNKGNFPGRFSGRQFSNSRSEMNVSTLELGDSALYLCASSEGPGAEAFFGQGTRLTVV.

This chain uses TRBV29-1 with TRBJ1-2. The CDR3 spans 13 residues. The germline V gene has CDR1 SQVTM and CDR2 ANQGSEA. Here the CDR3 reads CSVGLAVRYGYTF.

The rearrangement links TRBV27 to TRBJ2-5; TCRdb's D call, TRBD1, is unchecked because there is no DNA. This CDR3 region has 15 residues. CDR1 and CDR2 (germline): MNHEY, SMNVEV (reference sequence). CDR3 protein: CASSPRVLSAETQYF.

The chain combines TRBV4-2 with TRBJ1-2; TCRdb picks TRBD1, but there is no DNA to check that call. The CDR3 is made up of 14 amino acids. The germline CDR1 and CDR2 sequences are LGHNA and YNFKEQ. CDR3 sequence reads: CASSQAGANYGYTF.

The CDR3: CASSETIPYEQYF. The chain joins TRBV5-1 to TRBJ2-7. CDR3 length: 13 amino acids. The germline gives CDR1 SGHRS, CDR2 YFSETQ.

The V call is TRBV5-1, the J call TRBJ2-2; the D gene TCRdb calls, TRBD1, cannot be checked with no DNA. Germline lookup yields CDR1 SGHRS and CDR2 YFSETQ. This CDR3 region has 15 residues. The CDR3 sequence is CASSPLAGAAGELFF. Supplemented by reference TRBV5-1 and TRBJ2-2, the full variable domain reads KAGVTQTPRYLIKTRGQQVTLSCSPISGHRSVSWYQQTPGQGLQFLFEYFSETQRNKGNFPGRFSGRQFSNSRSEMNVSTLELGDSALYLCASSPLAGAAGELFFGEGSRLTVL.